This T cell receptor (beta chain) was found in a study of T cells after yellow fever vaccination (dated by TCRdb to the late 2010s). For the wider study: Libraries from fractions with low cell numbers were prepared with the SMART-Seq v4 Ultra Low Input RNA kit. Blood samples were taken at several timepoints before and after primary and secondary immunization, and bulk PBMC replicates and cell subsets were isolated. Two healthy male donors, one aged 18 to 29 and one aged 30 to 40 years, made up the cohort. To follow T-cell clones before and after both primary and booster YFV17D yellow fever vaccination, bulk TCR alpha and beta repertoires underwent longitudinal sequencing.

Spanning cysteine to phenylalanine, the CDR3 consists of 16 amino acids. This entry keeps only the CDR3 DNA: 48 bases, framed from base 1. Trimming removed 1 base from V and 0 bases from J, leaving 11 bases between the germline ends. CDR1 and CDR2, per the germline V gene, are SGHVS and FNYEAQ. Beyond this particular receptor, the publication reports: After the booster, most of the clones that had expanded following primary vaccination were detected again (roughly 97% of CD4 and roughly nine tenths of CD8), which suggests that memory was broadly maintained. A small fraction of clonotypes showed up in both the CD4 and CD8 compartments, probably as a result of convergent recombination. Only a couple of donors were included in the study, so the extent to which the findings can be generalized is limited. Compared with the primary T-cell response, the secondary T-cell response was weaker but faster, peaking on day 5 rather than day 15. Because abundant contaminating clonotypes from the bulk population could be contained in FACS-sorted repertoires, computational filtering was required.

On this clonotype: Its antigen is currently not known. No qualities accompany the bases; no much larger clone lies one base away.

The sample's treatment or condition label is to be understood as: live attenuated yellow fever vaccine strain. At each blood-draw timepoint, two biological replicates of bulk PBMCs were collected. PBMCs were isolated from peripheral blood using a standard Ficoll-Paque protocol. TriZol was used to extract RNA from bulk PBMCs, CD4 and CD8 fractions, and dextramer-positive and dextramer-negative fractions. TCR cDNA was synthesized by 5'RACE template switching, which introduced a universal primer site and unique molecular identifiers. Priming of cDNA synthesis was performed from both the TCR alpha and TCR beta constant segments. Two PCR steps were used to amplify libraries, with sample barcodes and sequencing adapters being added in the second step. Libraries were sequenced on Illumina HiSeq 2500 (2x100 bp) or NovaSeq (2x150 bp). The original methods were these. Demultiplexing of reads and collapsing into UMI consensus sequences were performed with MIGEC, and V(D)J alignment was carried out with MiXCR. Clonotypes responding to the vaccine were identified with edgeR on replicate PBMC samples, with the criteria of FDR below 0.01 and a log2 fold change above 5 up to day 15. Each bulk clonotype received a CD4 or CD8 identity based on whether the sequenced CD4 or CD8 repertoire contained that clonotype at higher abundance. Clones were called with MiXCR by TCRdb after fastp trimmed the public reads at Q25, and only in-frame beta chains were retained. Every distinct CDR3 protein forms one entry, paired with its most common genes and DNA. The V and J calls and clone size are TCRdb's, not the authors'. The sample data list approximately 350,000 distinct CDR3 sequences, and around a tenth of these were observed just once. Clones ranked in the top ten supply more than 15% of the sample.

Sequenced material: PBMCs, taken on the day of the first yellow fever vaccination. Recombination connected TRBV7-6 to TRBJ2-3, with the D gene too uncertain to name. The receptor's source is a man in his late teens or twenties who received the YFV17D yellow fever vaccine. The DNA is as follows: TGTGCCAGCAGCTTAGTATCGGATTCTAGCACAGATACGCAGTATTTT. It translates as CASSLVSDSSTDTQYF.